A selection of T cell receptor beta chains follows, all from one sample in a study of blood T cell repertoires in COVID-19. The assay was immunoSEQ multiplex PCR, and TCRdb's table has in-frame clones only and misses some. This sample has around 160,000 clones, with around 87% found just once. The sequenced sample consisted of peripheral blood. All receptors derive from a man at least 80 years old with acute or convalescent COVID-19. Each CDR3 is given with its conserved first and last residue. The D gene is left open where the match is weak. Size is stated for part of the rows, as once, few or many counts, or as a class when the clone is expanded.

CDR3nt: TGTGCCAGCAGCCCTACAGGGGCTTCCTACGAGCAGTACTTC
CDR3aa: CASSPTGASYEQYF
d_gene: TRBD1
j_gene: TRBJ2-7
abundance: .
v_gene: TRBV5-5

CDR3nt: TGTGCCAGCAGTGAAGCGGGGCCAATGGAACCTTTCTTT
CDR3aa: CASSEAGPMEPFF
d_gene: .
j_gene: TRBJ1-1
abundance: .
v_gene: TRBV6-1

CDR3nt: TGTGCCAGCAGCAAGCGGGATAACTATGGCTACACCTTC
CDR3aa: CASSKRDNYGYTF
d_gene: .
j_gene: TRBJ1-2
abundance: .
v_gene: TRBV21-1

CDR3nt: TGTGCCAGTAGTGACTCGGGACTAGCGGGAGGGCCGACAGATACGCAGTATTTT
CDR3aa: CASSDSGLAGGPTDTQYF
d_gene: TRBD2
j_gene: TRBJ2-3
abundance: .
v_gene: TRBV19

CDR3nt: TGTGCCAGCACCGGCAGGGGTAACAATCAGCCCCAGCATTTT
CDR3aa: CASTGRGNNQPQHF
d_gene: .
j_gene: TRBJ1-5
abundance: .
v_gene: TRBV6-5

CDR3nt: TGCAGTGCTAGGCTGGAGGGCTACACCTTC
CDR3aa: CSARLEGYTF
d_gene: .
j_gene: TRBJ1-2
abundance: .
v_gene: TRBV20-1

CDR3nt: TGCAGTGCTACGGGGGTCTATGGCTACACCTTC
CDR3aa: CSATGVYGYTF
d_gene: .
j_gene: TRBJ1-2
abundance: .
v_gene: TRBV20-1

CDR3nt: TGCGCCAGCAGTACCGGGGGTGCTGATCAGCCCCAGCATTTT
CDR3aa: CASSTGGADQPQHF
d_gene: .
j_gene: TRBJ1-5
abundance: .
v_gene: TRBV5-1

CDR3nt: TGTGCCAGCAGCTTAGCGTCTAACCTCTACGATGAGCAGTTCTTC
CDR3aa: CASSLASNLYDEQFF
d_gene: .
j_gene: TRBJ2-1
abundance: .
v_gene: TRBV7-9

CDR3nt: TGCAGTGCTAGTGGGACAGGGACCTATGGCTACACCTTC
CDR3aa: CSASGTGTYGYTF
d_gene: TRBD1
j_gene: TRBJ1-2
abundance: .
v_gene: TRBV20-1

CDR3nt: TGTGCCAGCTCACCGAGAAGCCAGGGAATCCAAGAGACCCAGTACTTC
CDR3aa: CASSPRSQGIQETQYF
d_gene: .
j_gene: TRBJ2-5
abundance: .
v_gene: TRBV18

CDR3nt: TGTGCCAGCAGCTTAGTTGGTGGGGGGGGTTACGAGCAGTACTTC
CDR3aa: CASSLVGGGGYEQYF
d_gene: TRBD2
j_gene: TRBJ2-7
abundance: .
v_gene: TRBV7-2

CDR3nt: TGTGCCAGCAGCTTAGATCCTAGCGGGAGCACCTACGAGCAGTACTTC
CDR3aa: CASSLDPSGSTYEQYF
d_gene: TRBD2
j_gene: TRBJ2-7
abundance: .
v_gene: TRBV7-8

CDR3nt: TGTGCCACCAGAGGGGGGAAACGCGGGACAGGGGGCTACGAGCAGTACTTC
CDR3aa: CATRGGKRGTGGYEQYF
d_gene: TRBD1
j_gene: TRBJ2-7
abundance: .
v_gene: TRBV24-1

CDR3nt: TGCGCCAGCAGCTTGCTAGGGGGGGCCTCCTACAATGAGCAGTTCTTC
CDR3aa: CASSLLGGASYNEQFF
d_gene: .
j_gene: TRBJ2-1
abundance: .
v_gene: TRBV5-1

CDR3nt: TGTGCCAGCAGTCGACTAGCGGGAAACACCGGGGAGCTGTTTTTT
CDR3aa: CASSRLAGNTGELFF
d_gene: TRBD2
j_gene: TRBJ2-2
abundance: .
v_gene: TRBV7-7

CDR3nt: TGTGCCAGCACCGGACAGACCCCTGAAGCTTTCTTT
CDR3aa: CASTGQTPEAFF
d_gene: .
j_gene: TRBJ1-1
abundance: .
v_gene: TRBV6-5

CDR3nt: TGTGCCAGCAGTTCCACACAGGTTAGCAATCAGCCCCAGCATTTT
CDR3aa: CASSSTQVSNQPQHF
d_gene: .
j_gene: TRBJ1-5
abundance: .
v_gene: TRBV27

CDR3nt: TGTGCCAGCAGCCAAGGACAGGGGGGCGAGACCCAGTACTTC
CDR3aa: CASSQGQGGETQYF
d_gene: TRBD1
j_gene: TRBJ2-5
abundance: .
v_gene: TRBV3-1/TRBV3-2

CDR3nt: TGTGCCAGCAGTTTCGGACTAGCGGCCGAGCAGTACTTC
CDR3aa: CASSFGLAAEQYF
d_gene: TRBD2
j_gene: TRBJ2-7
abundance: .
v_gene: TRBV28

CDR3nt: TGTGCCAGCAGTATTGGTCGAAACTCTAATCAGCCCCAGCATTTT
CDR3aa: CASSIGRNSNQPQHF
d_gene: .
j_gene: TRBJ1-5
abundance: .
v_gene: TRBV27

CDR3nt: TGCGCCAGCAGCCTCGGGACAGGGGGCTACAATGAGCAGTTCTTC
CDR3aa: CASSLGTGGYNEQFF
d_gene: TRBD1
j_gene: TRBJ2-1
abundance: .
v_gene: TRBV5-1

CDR3nt: TGTGCCAGCAGTGATTCAGGGATCAACTATGGCTACACCTTC
CDR3aa: CASSDSGINYGYTF
d_gene: .
j_gene: TRBJ1-2
abundance: .
v_gene: TRBV25-1

CDR3nt: TGTGCCAGCAGCTCTGGACAGGGGAATTCACCCCTCCACTTT
CDR3aa: CASSSGQGNSPLHF
d_gene: TRBD1
j_gene: TRBJ1-6
abundance: .
v_gene: TRBV5-8

CDR3nt: TGTGCCATCAGTGATGGACAGCTATTAGGCTACACCTTC
CDR3aa: CAISDGQLLGYTF
d_gene: .
j_gene: TRBJ1-2
abundance: .
v_gene: TRBV10-3

CDR3nt: TGTGCCAGCAGCCGAAGAGACAGGGGGAACGAGCAGTACTTC
CDR3aa: CASSRRDRGNEQYF
d_gene: TRBD1
j_gene: TRBJ2-7
abundance: .
v_gene: TRBV14

CDR3nt: TGTGCCAGCAGCCTAGGGACAGGCGCCGCCCCCAACTATGGCTACACCTTC
CDR3aa: CASSLGTGAAPNYGYTF
d_gene: TRBD1
j_gene: TRBJ1-2
abundance: few
v_gene: TRBV28

CDR3nt: TGTGCCAGCAGCCGAGCGGGGGGGCCCGAGACCCAGTACTTC
CDR3aa: CASSRAGGPETQYF
d_gene: TRBD2
j_gene: TRBJ2-5
abundance: .
v_gene: TRBV7-8

CDR3nt: TGCGCCAGCAGCTTGGATAGCGGAACCTACAATGAGCAGTTCTTC
CDR3aa: CASSLDSGTYNEQFF
d_gene: .
j_gene: TRBJ2-1
abundance: .
v_gene: TRBV5-1

CDR3nt: TGTGCCAGCAGCCGACAGGGTCAGGCAGATACGCAGTATTTT
CDR3aa: CASSRQGQADTQYF
d_gene: TRBD1
j_gene: TRBJ2-3
abundance: once
v_gene: TRBV7-3

CDR3nt: TGCAGTGCCCTACGTGACAATGAGCAGTTCTTC
CDR3aa: CSALRDNEQFF
d_gene: .
j_gene: TRBJ2-1
abundance: .
v_gene: TRBV20-1

CDR3nt: TGTGCCAGCTCACCACTGACAGGGGACACTGAAGCTTTCTTT
CDR3aa: CASSPLTGDTEAFF
d_gene: TRBD1
j_gene: TRBJ1-1
abundance: .
v_gene: TRBV18

CDR3nt: TGTGCCAGCCAGGGGCTTGGAAACACCATATATTTT
CDR3aa: CASQGLGNTIYF
d_gene: .
j_gene: TRBJ1-3
abundance: .
v_gene: TRBV12-3/TRBV12-4

CDR3nt: TGCGCCAGCAGCCGCACGACAGCTAACTATGGCTACACCTTC
CDR3aa: CASSRTTANYGYTF
d_gene: .
j_gene: TRBJ1-2
abundance: .
v_gene: TRBV4-1

CDR3nt: TGTGCCAGCAGTTTAAGGGGGGGCGGGGGCGAGCAGTACTTC
CDR3aa: CASSLRGGGGEQYF
d_gene: .
j_gene: TRBJ2-7
abundance: .
v_gene: TRBV27

CDR3nt: TGTGCCTGGAGTGGGCTGGGGGGGTTGAACACTGAAGCTTTCTTT
CDR3aa: CAWSGLGGLNTEAFF
d_gene: .
j_gene: TRBJ1-1
abundance: .
v_gene: TRBV30

CDR3nt: TGTGCCAGTAGTATCTCGACAGGGGGTGAGACCCAGTACTTC
CDR3aa: CASSISTGGETQYF
d_gene: TRBD1
j_gene: TRBJ2-5
abundance: .
v_gene: TRBV19

CDR3nt: TGTGCCAGCAGCTCAACCGGGACTTGGGGGACTCAGTACTTC
CDR3aa: CASSSTGTWGTQYF
d_gene: .
j_gene: TRBJ2-5
abundance: .
v_gene: TRBV7-9

CDR3nt: TGCAGCGGGGGCACCGGGACAGGGGGTCCAGATACGCAGTATTTT
CDR3aa: CSGGTGTGGPDTQYF
d_gene: TRBD1
j_gene: TRBJ2-3
abundance: .
v_gene: TRBV29-1

CDR3nt: TGTGCCAGCAGTGAATACCGCGCAGGAAGCACAGATACGCAGTATTTT
CDR3aa: CASSEYRAGSTDTQYF
d_gene: .
j_gene: TRBJ2-3
abundance: .
v_gene: TRBV6-1

CDR3nt: TGTGCCAGCAGCATCACCCCTCGCGGAACCTACGAGCAGTACTTC
CDR3aa: CASSITPRGTYEQYF
d_gene: .
j_gene: TRBJ2-7
abundance: once
v_gene: TRBV7-2

CDR3nt: TGTGCCAGCAGCCGTGCCGGAGCGAGCTCTGGAAACACCATATATTTT
CDR3aa: CASSRAGASSGNTIYF
d_gene: .
j_gene: TRBJ1-3
abundance: .
v_gene: TRBV5-4

CDR3nt: TGTGCCAGCAGTTTCCAGGGGGCACCTGGCTACACCTTC
CDR3aa: CASSFQGAPGYTF
d_gene: TRBD1
j_gene: TRBJ1-2
abundance: .
v_gene: TRBV12-3/TRBV12-4

CDR3nt: TGTGCCAGCAGCTCGGGACAAGCCCATCAAGAGACCCAGTACTTC
CDR3aa: CASSSGQAHQETQYF
d_gene: .
j_gene: TRBJ2-5
abundance: .
v_gene: TRBV5-8

CDR3nt: TGTGCCAGCAGCTTAGGAGGGGGCGATCAGCCCCAGCATTTT
CDR3aa: CASSLGGGDQPQHF
d_gene: TRBD1
j_gene: TRBJ1-5
abundance: .
v_gene: TRBV7-9

CDR3nt: TGTGCCAGCAGCTTTGGCCACACCGGGGAGCTGTTTTTT
CDR3aa: CASSFGHTGELFF
d_gene: .
j_gene: TRBJ2-2
abundance: .
v_gene: TRBV7-3

CDR3nt: TGTGCCAGTATAACAGGTGGGGACTATGGCTACACCTTC
CDR3aa: CASITGGDYGYTF
d_gene: .
j_gene: TRBJ1-2
abundance: .
v_gene: TRBV5-5

CDR3nt: TGTGCCAGCAGTCCGGGGAGAGGAGAGACCCAGTACTTC
CDR3aa: CASSPGRGETQYF
d_gene: .
j_gene: TRBJ2-5
abundance: few
v_gene: TRBV12-3/TRBV12-4

CDR3nt: TGTGCCAGCAGCTTAGGACAGACAGGGTGGGAGACCCAGTACTTC
CDR3aa: CASSLGQTGWETQYF
d_gene: TRBD1
j_gene: TRBJ2-5
abundance: .
v_gene: TRBV11-2

CDR3nt: TGTGCCAGCAGCTTACAGGAAAACATTCAGTACTTC
CDR3aa: CASSLQENIQYF
d_gene: .
j_gene: TRBJ2-4
abundance: .
v_gene: TRBV5-5

CDR3nt: TGTGCCAGCACGGGACAGGGGCTACTCAATCAGCCCCAGCATTTT
CDR3aa: CASTGQGLLNQPQHF
d_gene: TRBD1
j_gene: TRBJ1-5
abundance: .
v_gene: TRBV2

CDR3nt: TGTGCCAGCGCCTACAGGGGCTCTGGAAACACCATATATTTT
CDR3aa: CASAYRGSGNTIYF
d_gene: TRBD1
j_gene: TRBJ1-3
abundance: .
v_gene: TRBV2

CDR3nt: TGTGCCAGCAGCAAAGAGTGGGCTAGCGGGAGAACCGGGGAGCTGTTTTTT
CDR3aa: CASSKEWASGRTGELFF
d_gene: .
j_gene: TRBJ2-2
abundance: .
v_gene: TRBV21-1

CDR3nt: TGTGCCAGCAGTGCGGCGGAGGATAGCAATCAGCCCCAGCATTTT
CDR3aa: CASSAAEDSNQPQHF
d_gene: .
j_gene: TRBJ1-5
abundance: once
v_gene: TRBV2